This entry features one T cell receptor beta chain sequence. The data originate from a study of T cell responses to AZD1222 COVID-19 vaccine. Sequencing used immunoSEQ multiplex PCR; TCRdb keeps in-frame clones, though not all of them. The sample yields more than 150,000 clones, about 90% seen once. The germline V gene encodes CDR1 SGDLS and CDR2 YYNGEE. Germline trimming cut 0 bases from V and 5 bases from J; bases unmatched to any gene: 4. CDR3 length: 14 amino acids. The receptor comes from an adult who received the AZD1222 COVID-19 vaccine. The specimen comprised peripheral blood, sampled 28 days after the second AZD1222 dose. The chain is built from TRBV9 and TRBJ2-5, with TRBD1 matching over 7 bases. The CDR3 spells CASSVAYRGETQYF. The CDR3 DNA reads TGTGCCAGCAGCGTAGCTTACAGGGGTGAGACCCAGTACTTC.